These T cell receptor beta chains were read from a single sample in a study of blood T cell repertoires in COVID-19. Libraries were prepared by immunoSEQ multiplex PCR; TCRdb keeps only in-frame clonotypes and omits some of them. This sample has 200,000 to 250,000 clones; approximately 87% occur once, and the top ten carry about 5.9%. Sequencing input: peripheral blood. These receptors were obtained from a man between 60 and 75 years old with acute or convalescent COVID-19. CDR3s include the opening cysteine and the closing phenylalanine or tryptophan. The order of the fields is V gene, clone size, J gene, D gene, CDR3 DNA, CDR3 protein. D genes are given only for firm matches. Size tells how often a clone was seen (once, few, many) or the class of an expanded clone, and some rows leave it out.

TRBV12-3/TRBV12-4	-	TRBJ2-7	-	TGTGCCAGCAGTTTCGTGGGGGGTTTGTACTTC	CASSFVGGLYF
TRBV30	-	TRBJ1-4	TRBD1	TGTGCCTGGAGGGACGACAGGGGGTTAACTAATGAAAAACTGTTTTTT	CAWRDDRGLTNEKLFF
TRBV9	few	TRBJ2-3	TRBD2	TGTGCCAGCAGCGGTAGCGGGATCAAAGGAAATACGCAGTATTTT	CASSGSGIKGNTQYF
TRBV29-1	-	TRBJ1-2	TRBD1	TGCAGCGTTGAAGGCAGCGGAGGGGGCATAGGCTACACCTTC	CSVEGSGGGIGYTF
TRBV29-1	-	TRBJ2-4	TRBD1	TGCAGCGCCATTACCGGGACAGTAGTCAAAAACATTCAGTACTTC	CSAITGTVVKNIQYF
TRBV30	-	TRBJ2-1	TRBD2	TGTGCCTGGGGGGACTATTACAATGAGCAGTTCTTC	CAWGDYYNEQFF
TRBV5-4	-	TRBJ1-1	TRBD1	TGTGCCAGCAGCCGAGGGGGCGTGAACACTGAAGCTTTCTTT	CASSRGGVNTEAFF
TRBV5-5	-	TRBJ2-2	TRBD2	TGTGCCAGCAGCGTGGGACTAGCGGGAGGTTACACCGGGGAGCTGTTTTTT	CASSVGLAGGYTGELFF
TRBV5-4	-	TRBJ2-7	-	TGTGCCAGCAGCCCCATAGGATTGCTGGAGGAGCAGTACTTC	CASSPIGLLEEQYF
TRBV7-3	-	TRBJ1-2	-	TGTGCCAGCAGCTTAAACAGGGACAATGGCTACACCTTC	CASSLNRDNGYTF
TRBV11-2	-	TRBJ1-1	-	TGTGCCAGCAGCTCGCGTACTGAAGCTTTCTTT	CASSSRTEAFF
TRBV2	once	TRBJ1-4	-	TGTGCCAGCAGTGAAACAAGGGGTGAAAAACTGTTTTTT	CASSETRGEKLFF
TRBV6-5	-	TRBJ2-5	TRBD1	TGTGCCAGCAGGACACAGGGGGCTTATGAGACCCAGTACTTC	CASRTQGAYETQYF
TRBV14	-	TRBJ2-3	TRBD2	TGTGCCAGCAGCCAACTAGCGGGAGGGCCGGGAGATACGCAGTATTTT	CASSQLAGGPGDTQYF
TRBV27	few	TRBJ2-1	TRBD1	TGTGCCAGCAGTTTGGCGGGACAGGCCTACAATGAGCAGTTCTTC	CASSLAGQAYNEQFF
TRBV9	-	TRBJ1-6	TRBD1	TGTGCCAGCAGCGCTGGGACAGGGAGTTGGAATTCACCCCTCCACTTT	CASSAGTGSWNSPLHF
TRBV7-2	-	TRBJ1-4	TRBD1	TGTGCCAGCAGCTTAGCGCGGGACAGGCCTAATGAAAAACTGTTTTTT	CASSLARDRPNEKLFF
TRBV12-3/TRBV12-4	-	TRBJ2-1	-	TGTGCCAGCAGTTTTAGGAGGGGCAATGAGCAGTTCTTC	CASSFRRGNEQFF
TRBV5-1	few	TRBJ1-6	TRBD1	TGCGCCAGCAGCTCCTGGGACAGGGATTATAATTCACCCCTCCACTTT	CASSSWDRDYNSPLHF
TRBV7-2	-	TRBJ1-4	TRBD1	TGTGCCAGCAGCCCGGGGACAGGGATCGCAACTAATGAAAAACTGTTTTTT	CASSPGTGIATNEKLFF
TRBV11-3	-	TRBJ1-1	TRBD1	TGTGCCAGCAGCGGACGTGACAGGGGGCGTTGGGGCACTGAAGCTTTCTTT	CASSGRDRGRWGTEAFF
TRBV27	-	TRBJ2-1	TRBD1	TGTGCCAGCAGTGCCTACGGGACAGGGGCATACAATGAGCAGTTCTTC	CASSAYGTGAYNEQFF
TRBV6-5	-	TRBJ1-3	-	TGTGCCAGCAGTTACTCCACGACTCTCCACACCATATATTTT	CASSYSTTLHTIYF
TRBV7-9	once	TRBJ2-5	TRBD2	TGTGCCAGCAGGACTAGCGGGAGTGGAGAGACCCAGTACTTC	CASRTSGSGETQYF
TRBV2	-	TRBJ1-5	TRBD1	TGTGCCAGCAGTGGCCGGACAGGGGACAATCAGCCCCAGCATTTT	CASSGRTGDNQPQHF
TRBV29-1	-	TRBJ1-1	TRBD1	TGCAGCGTCGAGGGGAAGGAGGGGGCGGCTGAAGCTTTCTTT	CSVEGKEGAAEAFF
TRBV27	-	TRBJ2-7	TRBD1	TGTGCCAGCACCCCGGCGGGACAGGGAATTTCCGAGCAGTACTTC	CASTPAGQGISEQYF
TRBV6-5	once	TRBJ1-2	-	TGTGCCAGCAGTCCAGGTCAAACAGCCGAGGGCTACACCTTC	CASSPGQTAEGYTF
TRBV15	-	TRBJ1-2	TRBD1	TGTGCCACCAGCTATCTCCCCGGACAGGGAACCGGGGGCTACACCTTC	CATSYLPGQGTGGYTF
TRBV3-1/TRBV3-2	-	TRBJ1-2	TRBD1	TGTGCCAGCAGCCAGGGGACAGGAGGGGACTATGGCTACACCTTC	CASSQGTGGDYGYTF